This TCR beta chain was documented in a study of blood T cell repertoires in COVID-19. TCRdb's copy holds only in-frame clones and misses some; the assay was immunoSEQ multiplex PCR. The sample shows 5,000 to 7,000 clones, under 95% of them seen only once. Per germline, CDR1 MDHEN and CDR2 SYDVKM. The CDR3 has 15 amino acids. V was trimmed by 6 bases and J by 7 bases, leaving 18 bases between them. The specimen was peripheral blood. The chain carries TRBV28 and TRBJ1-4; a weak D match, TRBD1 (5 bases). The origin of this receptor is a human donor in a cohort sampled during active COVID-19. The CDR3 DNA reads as TGTGCCAGCAGGCGGGGGGACTCCAGATTTGAAAAACTGTTTTTT. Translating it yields CASRRGDSRFEKLFF.